The present T cell receptor (beta chain) was sequenced within a study of a mutant IDH1 vaccine in newly diagnosed glioma. Study-wide background: Scheduled for weeks 1, 3, 5, 7, 11, 15, 19 and 23, eight vaccinations were given to patients. The therapy given earlier, which was standard therapy, consisted of radiotherapy, temozolomide, or both, and most of the patients received both.

The germline V gene encodes CDR1 SGHRS and CDR2 YFSETQ. V lost 0 bases to trimming and J lost 4 bases, with 14 bases between them. The CDR3 is 16 amino acids. For this clone: Its antigen is unknown.

Method: immunoSEQ multiplex PCR; TCRdb's copy keeps in-frame clones and lacks some. There are some 80,000 clones in the sample; about 85% occur only once, and 0.6% to 0.95% lies in the top ten. Time point here: week 23, last vaccination. In the vaccine, a single dose held 300 ug of the mutant IDH1 20-mer peptide, along with topical imiquimod. This rearrangement joins TRBV5-1 to TRBJ2-1; D may be TRBD2 (6 bases). The sample was PBMCs, taken from a glioma patient whose treatment included an IDH1 peptide vaccine. The origin of this receptor is a woman between 45 and 65 years old with glioma. The chain's CDR3 is CASSLGRDSPYNEQFF. The CDR3 DNA is TGCGCCAGCAGCTTGGGGCGGGACTCCCCGTACAATGAGCAGTTCTTC. Complete variable domain (other parts from reference TRBV5-1 and TRBJ2-1): KAGVTQTPRYLIKTRGQQVTLSCSPISGHRSVSWYQQTPGQGLQFLFEYFSETQRNKGNFPGRFSGRQFSNSRSEMNVSTLELGDSALYLCASSLGRDSPYNEQFFGPGTRLTVL.